This TCR beta chain was documented in a study of Ad26.COV2.S vaccination and SARS-CoV-2 variants. Points from the study as a whole: People given the vaccine had a wider spike-specific TCR breadth than placebo recipients did.

Treatment defined: approximately 18 received Ad26.COV2.S at low or high dose, single or two shots; five or six received placebo; per-sample allocation not given. On day 63 after the first injection, vaccine and placebo recipients gave samples. Donor was an adult aged 18-55 years in Boston. Expressing Wuhan-strain SARS-CoV-2 spike, an Ad26 vector served as the vaccine. The CDR3 totals 16 residues. Germline CDR1 reads MNHEY; CDR2 reads SVGAGI. J lost 2 bases, V lost 1 base, and 1 base had no gene match. In regard to this clone: Its antigen is not identified.

TCRdb's copy holds only in-frame clones and misses some; the assay was immunoSEQ multiplex PCR. The profile shows under 300,000 clones, roughly 87% of them singletons. This clonotype originated in a person between 18 and 59 years old who received the Ad26.COV2.S COVID-19 vaccine or a placebo. The material sequenced was peripheral blood, taken in a trial of Ad26.COV2.S vaccine versus placebo. This chain connects TRBV6-5 to TRBJ2-6, with TRBD2 identical over 8 bases. Here the CDR3 DNA reads TGTGCCAGCAGTTACTTCGGGGGGGCTGGGGCCAACGTCCTGACTTTC. It translates to CASSYFGGAGANVLTF.